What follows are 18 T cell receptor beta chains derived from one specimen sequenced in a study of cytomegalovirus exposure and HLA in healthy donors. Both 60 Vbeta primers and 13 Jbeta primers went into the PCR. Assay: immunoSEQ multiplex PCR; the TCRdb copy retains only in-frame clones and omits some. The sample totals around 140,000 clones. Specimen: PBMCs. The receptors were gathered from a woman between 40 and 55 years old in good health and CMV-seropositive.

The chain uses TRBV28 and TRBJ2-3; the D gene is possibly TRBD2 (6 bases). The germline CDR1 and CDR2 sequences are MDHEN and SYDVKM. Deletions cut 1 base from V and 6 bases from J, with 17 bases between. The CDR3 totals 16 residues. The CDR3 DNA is TGTGCCAGCAGTTTATCGTCCGGCAGCCTAGCGGATACGCAGTATTTT. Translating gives CASSLSSGSLADTQYF.

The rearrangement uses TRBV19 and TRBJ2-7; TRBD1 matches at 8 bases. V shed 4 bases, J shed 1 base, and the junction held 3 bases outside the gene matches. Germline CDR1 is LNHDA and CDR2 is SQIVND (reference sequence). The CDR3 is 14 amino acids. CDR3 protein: CASSTGQGSYEQYF. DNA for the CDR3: TGTGCCAGTAGTACCGGACAGGGATCCTACGAGCAGTACTTC.

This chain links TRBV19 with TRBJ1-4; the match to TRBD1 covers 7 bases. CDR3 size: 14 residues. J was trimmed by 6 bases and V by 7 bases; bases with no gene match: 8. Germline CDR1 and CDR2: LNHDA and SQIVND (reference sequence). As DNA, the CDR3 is TGTGCCAGTACCCCACAGGGGAAATATGAAAAACTGTTTTTT. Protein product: CASTPQGKYEKLFF.

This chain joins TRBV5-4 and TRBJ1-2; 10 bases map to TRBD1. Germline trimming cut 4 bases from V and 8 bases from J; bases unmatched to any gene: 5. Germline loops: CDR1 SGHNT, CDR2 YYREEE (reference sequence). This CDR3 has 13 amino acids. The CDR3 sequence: CASSMGQGSGYTF. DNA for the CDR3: TGTGCCAGCAGCATGGGACAGGGGAGCGGCTACACCTTC.

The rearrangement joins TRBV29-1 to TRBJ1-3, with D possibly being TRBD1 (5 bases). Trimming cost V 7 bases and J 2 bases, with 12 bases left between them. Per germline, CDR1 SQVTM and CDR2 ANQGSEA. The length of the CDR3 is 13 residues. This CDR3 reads CSARAGAGNTIYF. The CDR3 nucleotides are TGCAGCGCCAGGGCGGGGGCTGGAAACACCATATATTTT.

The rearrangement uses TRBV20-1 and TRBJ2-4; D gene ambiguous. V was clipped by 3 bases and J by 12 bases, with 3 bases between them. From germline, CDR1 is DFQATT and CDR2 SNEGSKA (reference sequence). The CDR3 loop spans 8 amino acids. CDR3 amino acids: CSASSQYF. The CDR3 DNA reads TGCAGTGCTAGCAGTCAGTACTTC.

The CDR3 sequence is CASSQSRTSGSSYNEQFF. The CDR3 region has the DNA TGCGCCAGCAGCCAATCTCGGACTAGCGGGAGCTCCTACAATGAGCAGTTCTTC. The chain is built from TRBV4-1 and TRBJ2-1, with 13 bases lining up with TRBD2. CDR1 and CDR2 from the germline V gene are MGHRA and YSYEKL. V was clipped by 2 bases and J by 0 bases; unmatched bases: 4. CDR3 length equals 18 residues.

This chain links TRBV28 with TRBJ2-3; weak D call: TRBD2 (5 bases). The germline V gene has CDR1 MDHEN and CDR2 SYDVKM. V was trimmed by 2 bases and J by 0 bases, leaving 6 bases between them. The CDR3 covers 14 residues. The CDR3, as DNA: TGTGCCAGCAGTTTAAGGACTAGCACAGATACGCAGTATTTT. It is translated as CASSLRTSTDTQYF.

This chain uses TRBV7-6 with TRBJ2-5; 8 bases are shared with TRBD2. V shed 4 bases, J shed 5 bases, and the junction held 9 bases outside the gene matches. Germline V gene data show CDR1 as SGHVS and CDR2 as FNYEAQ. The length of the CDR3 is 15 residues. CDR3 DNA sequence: TGTGCCAGCAGCTCTCCGGGGGGGCGACGGGAGACCCAGTACTTC. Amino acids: CASSSPGGRRETQYF. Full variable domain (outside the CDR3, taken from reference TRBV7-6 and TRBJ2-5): GAGVSQSPRYKVTKRGQDVALRCDPISGHVSLYWYRQALGQGPEFLTYFNYEAQQDKSGLPNDRFSAERPEGSISTLTIQRTEQRDSAMYRCASSSPGGRRETQYFGPGTRLLVL.

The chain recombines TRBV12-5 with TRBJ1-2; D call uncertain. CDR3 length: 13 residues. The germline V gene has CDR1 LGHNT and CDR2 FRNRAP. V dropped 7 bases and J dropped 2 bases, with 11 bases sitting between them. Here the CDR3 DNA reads TGTGCTAGTGCCCATACAGTGAACTATGGCTACACCTTC. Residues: CASAHTVNYGYTF.

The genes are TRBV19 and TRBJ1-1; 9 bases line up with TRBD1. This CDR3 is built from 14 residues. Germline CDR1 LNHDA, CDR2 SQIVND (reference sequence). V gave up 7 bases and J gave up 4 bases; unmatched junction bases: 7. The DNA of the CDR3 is TGTGCCAGTACCCCCGGGACAGGGTCCACTGAAGCTTTCTTT. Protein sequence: CASTPGTGSTEAFF. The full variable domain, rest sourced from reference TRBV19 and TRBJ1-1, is DGGITQSPKYLFRKEGQNVTLSCEQNLNHDAMYWYRQDPGQGLRLIYYSQIVNDFQKGDIAEGYSVSREKKESFPLTVTSAQKNPTAFYLCASTPGTGSTEAFFGQGTRLTVV.

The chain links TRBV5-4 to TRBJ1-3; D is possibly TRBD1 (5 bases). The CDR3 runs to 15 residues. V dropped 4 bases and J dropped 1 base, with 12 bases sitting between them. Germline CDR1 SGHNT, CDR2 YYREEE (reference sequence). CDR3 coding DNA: TGTGCCAGCAGCGTCGGGGGTTCTTCTGGAAACACCATATATTTT. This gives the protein CASSVGGSSGNTIYF.

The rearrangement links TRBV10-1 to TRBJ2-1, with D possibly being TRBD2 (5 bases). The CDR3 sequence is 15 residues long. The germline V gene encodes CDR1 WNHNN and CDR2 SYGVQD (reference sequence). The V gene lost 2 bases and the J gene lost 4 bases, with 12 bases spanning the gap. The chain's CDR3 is CASSETIGLYNEQFF. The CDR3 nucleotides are TGCGCCAGCAGTGAGACTATCGGACTTTACAATGAGCAGTTCTTC.

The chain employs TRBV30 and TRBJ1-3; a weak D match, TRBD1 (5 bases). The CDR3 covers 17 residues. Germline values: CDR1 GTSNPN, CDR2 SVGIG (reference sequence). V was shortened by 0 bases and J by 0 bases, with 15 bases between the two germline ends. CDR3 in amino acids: CAWSVHRSGNSGNTIYF. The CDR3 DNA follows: TGTGCCTGGAGTGTACATCGTTCAGGGAACTCTGGAAACACCATATATTTT.

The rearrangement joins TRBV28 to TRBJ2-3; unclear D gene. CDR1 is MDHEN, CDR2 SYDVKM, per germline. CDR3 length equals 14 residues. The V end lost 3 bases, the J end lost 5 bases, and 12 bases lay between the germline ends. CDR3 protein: CASSLAVPGDTQYF. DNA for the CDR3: TGTGCCAGCAGTTTGGCTGTCCCGGGAGATACGCAGTATTTT.

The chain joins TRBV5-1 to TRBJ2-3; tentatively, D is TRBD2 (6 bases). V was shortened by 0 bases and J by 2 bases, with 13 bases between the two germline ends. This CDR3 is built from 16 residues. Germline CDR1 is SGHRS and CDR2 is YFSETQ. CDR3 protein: CASSLEGTGYTDTQYF. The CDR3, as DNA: TGCGCCAGCAGCTTGGAGGGGACTGGCTACACAGATACGCAGTATTTT.

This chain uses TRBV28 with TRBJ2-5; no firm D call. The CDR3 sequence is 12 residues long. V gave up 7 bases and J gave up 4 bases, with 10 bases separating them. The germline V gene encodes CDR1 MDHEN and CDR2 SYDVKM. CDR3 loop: CASKGGRETQYF. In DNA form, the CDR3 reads TGTGCCAGCAAAGGCGGCAGAGAGACCCAGTACTTC.

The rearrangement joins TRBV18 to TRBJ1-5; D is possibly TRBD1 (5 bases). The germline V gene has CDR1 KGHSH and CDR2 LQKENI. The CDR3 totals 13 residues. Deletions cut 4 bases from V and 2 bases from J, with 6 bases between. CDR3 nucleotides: TGTGCCAGCTCACGACAGCGCAATCAGCCCCAGCATTTT. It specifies CASSRQRNQPQHF.